Presented here are 30 T cell receptor beta chains from one specimen sequenced in a study of cytomegalovirus exposure and HLA in healthy donors. The PCR contained 60 Vbeta and 13 Jbeta primers. Clones were sequenced by immunoSEQ multiplex PCR, and TCRdb holds only the in-frame ones, with some missing. The sample contains roughly 130,000 clones, around 67% of which appear only once. Source material: PBMCs. The source of these receptors is a man between 18 and 35 years old in good health and CMV-seropositive.

This chain connects TRBV6-5 to TRBJ2-7; perhaps TRBD1 as D (5 bases). The CDR3 totals 14 residues. V was shortened by 0 bases and J by 5 bases, with 11 bases between the two germline ends. Germline lookup yields CDR1 MNHEY and CDR2 SVGAGI. CDR3 sequence: CASSYSLGVHEQYF. CDR3 nucleotide sequence: TGTGCCAGCAGTTACTCGTTAGGGGTCCACGAGCAGTACTTC.

This clone was seen a handful of times. The chain links TRBV4-2 to TRBJ2-1, with 7 nucleotides matching TRBD2. Trimming removed 0 bases from V and 8 bases from J; junction bases left unmatched: 4. The CDR3 spans 14 residues. The germline gives CDR1 LGHNA, CDR2 YNFKEQ. The CDR3 sequence is CASSQDPGRDEQFF. In nucleotides, the CDR3 is TGTGCCAGCAGCCAAGATCCAGGGAGGGATGAGCAGTTCTTC.

The chain has TRBV6-5 and TRBJ2-7; D possibly corresponds to TRBD2 (6 bases). V lost 2 bases and J lost 3, with 11 bases in between. This CDR3 has 14 amino acids. CDR1 MNHEY and CDR2 SVGAGI come from the germline V gene. The CDR3 sequence: CASSYVPAGYEQYF. The CDR3 DNA reads TGTGCCAGCAGTTACGTGCCAGCGGGCTACGAGCAGTACTTC.

This sequence joins TRBV5-4 and TRBJ2-6; D is possibly TRBD2 (6 bases). This CDR3 is built from 17 residues. Between the trimmed V and J ends, which lost 0 bases and 2 bases, there was a span of 12 bases. The V gene's germline CDR1 is SGHNT and CDR2 YYREEE (reference sequence). CDR3 nucleotide sequence: TGTGCCAGCAGCTTGGGGTTGGGGGGTACTGGGGCCAACGTCCTGACTTTC. Amino acids: CASSLGLGGTGANVLTF.

This sequence joins TRBV7-2 and TRBJ2-7; 9 nucleotides agree with TRBD2. V was clipped by 3 bases and J by 4 bases; unmatched bases: 4. CDR3 size: 14 residues. Germline-derived CDR1 and CDR2 are SGHTA and FQGNSA. As DNA, the CDR3 is TGTGCCAGCAGCTTGTGGCGGGAGGGTTACGAGCAGTACTTC. Protein product: CASSLWREGYEQYF.

Only one count was recorded for this clone. The chain recombines TRBV11-2 with TRBJ2-5; 9 bases are a match to TRBD1. This CDR3 is 14 amino acids long. With V trimmed by 5 bases and J by 11 bases, 12 bases remained unmatched. Germline assignment: CDR1 SGHAT and CDR2 FQNNGV. Here the CDR3 reads CASSERDRDYGQYF. CDR3 bases: TGTGCCAGCAGCGAACGGGACAGGGATTACGGGCAGTACTTC.

The chain joins TRBV9 to TRBJ2-7, with TRBD2 matching 7 bases. V shed 0 bases and J 6 bases; nucleotides not matched to a gene: 3. Germline loops: CDR1 SGDLS, CDR2 YYNGEE. The CDR3 covers 13 residues. This CDR3 is CASSVEASGEQYF. Here the CDR3 DNA reads TGTGCCAGCAGCGTAGAGGCTAGCGGCGAGCAGTACTTC.

Only a few counts were recorded for this clone. This CDR3 is CASSGLAGFNEQFF. The CDR3 region has the DNA TGTGCCAGCAGCGGACTAGCGGGGTTCAATGAGCAGTTCTTC. This chain connects TRBV5-4 to TRBJ2-1, with 12 bases identical to TRBD2. After removal of 4 bases from V and 6 bases from J, the junction contained 2 bases not matched to a gene. This CDR3 is built from 14 residues. CDR1 and CDR2 (germline): SGHNT, YYREEE (reference sequence).

This clone was seen a few times. The genes are TRBV9 and TRBJ2-7; perhaps TRBD1 as D (6 bases). Germline CDR1 SGDLS, CDR2 YYNGEE. V lost 3 bases and J lost 5, with 18 bases in between. The CDR3 sequence is 15 residues long. The DNA of the CDR3 is TGTGCCAGCAGCGGACCAGGGGACCCCAGCCACGAGCAGTACTTC. Translated, it gives CASSGPGDPSHEQYF.

The rearrangement links TRBV28 to TRBJ2-7; D is unclear. The V gene's germline CDR1 is MDHEN and CDR2 SYDVKM. Trimming cost V 8 bases and J 4 bases, with 9 bases left between them. The CDR3 totals 11 residues. CDR3 nucleotide sequence: TGTGCCAGCCGCGAAAGATACGAGCAGTACTTC. Encoded protein: CASRERYEQYF.

The V and J genes are TRBV19 and TRBJ2-3, with D maybe TRBD1 (6 bases). V lost 9 bases, J lost 0 bases, and 19 bases lay in between. The CDR3 contains 16 residues. The V gene's germline CDR1 is LNHDA and CDR2 SQIVND (reference sequence). The CDR3, as DNA: TGTGCCAGCAAACCGGGACACATCCCTAGCACAGATACGCAGTATTTT. It is translated as CASKPGHIPSTDTQYF.

V gene TRBV30 combines with J gene TRBJ1-2; D gene uncertain. The CDR3 sequence is 13 residues long. The V end lost 1 base, the J end lost 1 base, and 7 bases lay between the germline ends. CDR1 is GTSNPN, CDR2 SVGIG, per germline (reference sequence). The DNA of the CDR3 is TGTGCCTGGAGTGGGGGAGATAACTATGGCTACACCTTC. Translating it yields CAWSGGDNYGYTF.

This chain joins TRBV6-4 and TRBJ2-2; D is unclear. This CDR3 comprises 13 residues. The ends were cut back, 1 base at V and 4 bases at J, with 4 bases in the middle. Germline lookup yields CDR1 MRHNA and CDR2 SNTAGT. For the CDR3, the DNA is TGTGCCAGCAGTGACTGGGCCACCGGGGAGCTGTTTTTT. It is translated as CASSDWATGELFF.

The chain is built from TRBV16 and TRBJ1-1; the match to TRBD1 covers 8 bases. This CDR3 comprises 19 residues. Germline assignment: CDR1 KGHSY and CDR2 FQNENV. J gave up 1 base and V 0 bases, and 13 bases lay outside the gene matches. CDR3 sequence: CASSQSNLGQGYSNTEAFF. The CDR3 DNA reads TGTGCCAGCAGCCAATCGAATCTAGGACAGGGATATTCGAACACTGAAGCTTTCTTT.

This sequence joins TRBV28 and TRBJ1-4; D is unclear. The germline V and J ends were trimmed by 7 bases and 4 bases, with 13 bases remaining between them. Germline CDR1 reads MDHEN; CDR2 reads SYDVKM. This CDR3 contains 14 residues. The CDR3 nucleotides are TGTGCCAGCACCCCCGAGAGGTATAATGAAAAACTGTTTTTT. Amino acid sequence: CASTPERYNEKLFF.

This clone was picked up a small number of times. The chain employs TRBV30 and TRBJ2-7; 9 nucleotides agree with TRBD2. The CDR3 has 18 residues. V trimming: 4 bases; J trimming: 3 bases; junction bases outside the gene matches: 19. Germline CDR1 GTSNPN, CDR2 SVGIG (reference sequence). In DNA form, the CDR3 reads TGTGCCTGGACTCACACAACTCAGACTAGCGGCGTAGGCTACGAGCAGTACTTC. Protein product: CAWTHTTQTSGVGYEQYF.

This clone was seen only a few times. The V and J genes are TRBV15 and TRBJ1-3; 8 nucleotides align to TRBD1. Germline assignment: CDR1 LNHNV and CDR2 YYDKDF (reference sequence). The trim removed 0 bases at V and 2 bases at J, leaving 0 bases unmatched. The CDR3 loop spans 15 amino acids. For the CDR3, the DNA is TGTGCCACCAGCAGAGACAGGGGGCCTGGAAACACCATATATTTT. It specifies CATSRDRGPGNTIYF.

This clone turned up a few times. This sequence joins TRBV5-1 and TRBJ2-2; 9 bases line up with TRBD1. Losses at the gene ends were 4 bases for V and 5 bases for J; bases not matched to a gene: 9. Germline-derived CDR1 and CDR2 are SGHRS and YFSETQ. The CDR3 consists of 16 residues. CDR3 bases: TGCGCCAGCAGCAGTACAGGGGGCGGGCTGACCGGGGAGCTGTTTTTT. It encodes CASSSTGGGLTGELFF.

This chain connects TRBV19 to TRBJ2-3, with D possibly being TRBD2 (5 bases). CDR3 length: 14 residues. Germline V CDR1 and CDR2: LNHDA, SQIVND (reference sequence). Deletions cut 5 bases from V and 0 bases from J, with 9 bases between. The CDR3 is CASSPGLSTDTQYF. Written as DNA, the CDR3 is TGTGCCAGTAGTCCAGGACTTAGCACAGATACGCAGTATTTT.

The genes are TRBV28 and TRBJ2-3; perhaps TRBD2 as D (5 bases). The V end was cut by 5 bases, the J end by 0 bases, with 12 bases between. This CDR3 contains 15 residues. Germline CDR1 and CDR2: MDHEN and SYDVKM. The CDR3 loop reads CASSPHGESTDTQYF. CDR3 in DNA: TGTGCCAGCAGTCCCCACGGGGAAAGCACAGATACGCAGTATTTT.

The chain has TRBV5-4 and TRBJ2-3; the match to TRBD2 covers 9 bases. V was clipped by 4 bases and J by 5 bases; unmatched bases: 5. CDR1 is SGHNT, CDR2 YYREEE, per germline (reference sequence). This CDR3 is 14 amino acids long. This CDR3 is CASSLGLAGDTQYF. The CDR3 coding sequence is TGTGCCAGCAGCCTGGGACTAGCAGGAGATACGCAGTATTTT.

This clone has only one observation. The V and J genes are TRBV25-1 and TRBJ2-5; TRBD2 matches 10 bases. Germline V lookup: CDR1 MGHDK, CDR2 SYGVNS. The CDR3 covers 15 residues. The J segment lost 2 bases and the V segment lost 9 bases, leaving 9 bases of the junction unmatched. The DNA for the CDR3 is TGTGCCAGTGCTGAAGCGGGAGGGCCTCAAGAGACCCAGTACTTC. Protein product: CASAEAGGPQETQYF.

The rearrangement links TRBV4-1 to TRBJ1-4, with D possibly TRBD1 on 5 matching bases. Germline-derived CDR1 and CDR2 are MGHRA and YSYEKL. The ends were cut back, 4 bases at V and 2 bases at J, with 11 bases in the middle. The CDR3 contains 15 residues. For the CDR3, the DNA is TGCGCCAGCAGCCCCCCGGGGGGGACTAATGAAAAACTGTTTTTT. It specifies CASSPPGGTNEKLFF.

The chain couples TRBV4-3 to TRBJ2-2; TRBD2 matches 7 bases. Trimming at V came to 0 bases and at J to 2 bases, leaving 3 bases not matched to a gene. The CDR3 consists of 16 residues. CDR1 is LGHNA and CDR2 is YSLEER in the germline V gene. The CDR3 bases are TGCGCCAGCAGCCAAGATATAGCGGGTAACACCGGGGAGCTGTTTTTT. Translating it yields CASSQDIAGNTGELFF.

The V and J genes are TRBV13 and TRBJ2-2; D is possibly TRBD2 (5 bases). This CDR3 is 15 amino acids long. Germline CDR1 and CDR2: PRHDT and FYEKMQ (reference sequence). V lost 0 bases, J lost 3 bases, and 8 bases lay in between. The CDR3 protein is CASSLGGDYTGELFF. The CDR3 DNA follows: TGTGCCAGCAGCTTAGGGGGAGACTACACCGGGGAGCTGTTTTTT.

The chain couples TRBV15 to TRBJ1-1; D is unresolved. The CDR3 is 14 amino acids. The V gene lost 4 bases and the J gene lost 0 bases, with 9 bases spanning the gap. The germline gives CDR1 LNHNV, CDR2 YYDKDF (reference sequence). CDR3 DNA sequence: TGTGCCACCAGCAAGCGGCAGGTGAACACTGAAGCTTTCTTT. It encodes CATSKRQVNTEAFF. The whole variable domain, filled in from reference TRBV15 and TRBJ1-1, reads DAMVIQNPRYQVTQFGKPVTLSCSQTLNHNVMYWYQQKSSQAPKLLFHYYDKDFNNEADTPDNFQSRRPNTSFCFLDIRSPGLGDTAMYLCATSKRQVNTEAFFGQGTRLTVV.

This clone was counted between two and nine times. This chain connects TRBV9 to TRBJ1-5; weak D call: TRBD1 (6 bases). V was cut by 4 bases and J by 3 bases, with 11 bases left in between. CDR1 is SGDLS, CDR2 YYNGEE, per germline. The CDR3 runs 14 residues. The CDR3 sequence is CASSTTGNNQPQHF. The CDR3 DNA follows: TGTGCCAGCAGCACCACAGGGAACAATCAGCCCCAGCATTTT. Using reference TRBV9 and TRBJ1-5 for the parts outside the CDR3, the full variable domain is DSGVTQTPKHLITATGQRVTLRCSPRSGDLSVYWYQQSLDQGLQFLIQYYNGEERAKGNILERFSAQQFPDLHSELNLSSLELGDSALYFCASSTTGNNQPQHFGDGTRLSIL.

This rearrangement joins TRBV30 to TRBJ1-1; 8 positions agree with TRBD1. Germline-derived CDR1 and CDR2 are GTSNPN and SVGIG (reference sequence). V was clipped by 6 bases and J by 3 bases; unmatched bases: 6. The CDR3 has 13 residues. The CDR3 loop is CACRTGRDTEAFF. The CDR3 coding sequence is TGTGCCTGTCGGACAGGGAGGGACACTGAAGCTTTCTTT.

The V and J genes are TRBV6-6 and TRBJ2-5; TRBD1 is a possible D gene (5 bases). Germline values: CDR1 MNHNY, CDR2 SVGAGI (reference sequence). This CDR3 region has 15 residues. Trimming removed 3 bases from V and 5 bases from J, with 16 bases in between. CDR3 sequence: CASSYNQGEGETQYF. The DNA for the CDR3 is TGTGCCAGCAGTTATAACCAGGGTGAAGGGGAGACCCAGTACTTC.

This clone has more than one count but fewer than ten. The chain links TRBV19 to TRBJ1-3; 9 bases agree with TRBD1. This CDR3 comprises 15 residues. CDR1 is LNHDA and CDR2 is SQIVND in the germline V gene (reference sequence). With 9 bases clipped from V and 0 bases from J, the junction kept 6 bases outside the gene matches. In nucleotides, the CDR3 is TGTGCCAGCAGGGGACAGGGAAGCTCTGGAAACACCATATATTTT. Translation: CASRGQGSSGNTIYF.